The subject of this entry is one T cell receptor (beta chain). Its antigen remains unknown. A much bigger clone sits one base away, suggesting this may be a read error. Based on clinical symptoms, serum thyroxine and TRAb, thyroid ultrasound and orbital computed tomography, diagnoses were reached. Blood was sampled at initial diagnosis of hyperthyroidism, prior to onset of any ophthalmopathy symptoms. This record belongs to a study of T cells in Graves' hyperthyroidism and ophthalmopathy. General study results and limits: Most thyroid clonotypes expanded above 0.001 appeared in blood too.

Amplified TCR beta CDR3 regions derived from RNA transcripts. A first-round RT-PCR of the TCR CDR3 used the HTBI primer set. One entry per CDR3 protein, called by TCRdb with MiXCR from the multiplex PCR reads. The table has fewer than 450,000 distinct CDR3 sequences, 15% to 20% seen once. The CDR3 loop spans 16 amino acids. Germline loops: CDR1 SGHVS, CDR2 FNYEAQ. J is TRBJ2-1 and V is TRBV7-6; 8 nucleotides align to TRBD1. Sequencing used blood. The clonotype was recovered from a young woman with Graves' hyperthyroidism that later progressed to Graves' ophthalmopathy. The CDR3 DNA is TGTACCAGCAGCTTCGAGACAGGGGCTCTCTACAATGAGCAGTTCTTC. It encodes CTSSFETGALYNEQFF.